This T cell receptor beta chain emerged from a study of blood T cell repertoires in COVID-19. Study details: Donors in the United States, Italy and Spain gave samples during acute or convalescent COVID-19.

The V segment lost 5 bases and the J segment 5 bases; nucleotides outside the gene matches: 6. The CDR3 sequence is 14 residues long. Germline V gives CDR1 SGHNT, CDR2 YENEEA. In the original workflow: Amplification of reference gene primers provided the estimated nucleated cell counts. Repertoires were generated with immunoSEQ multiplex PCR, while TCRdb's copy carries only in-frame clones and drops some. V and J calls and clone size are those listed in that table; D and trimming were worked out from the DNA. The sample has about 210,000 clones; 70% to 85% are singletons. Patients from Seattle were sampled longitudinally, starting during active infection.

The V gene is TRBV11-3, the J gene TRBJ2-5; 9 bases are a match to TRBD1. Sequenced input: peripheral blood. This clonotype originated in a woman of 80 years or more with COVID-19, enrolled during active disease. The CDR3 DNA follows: TGTGCCAGCAGCCACAGGGGGCTGGGGGAGACCCAGTACTTC. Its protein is CASSHRGLGETQYF.